One sample yielded the 21 T cell receptor beta chains listed below, sequenced in a study of CD8 T cells in Susac syndrome. RNA amounts of roughly 0.45 to 1 ug underwent reverse transcription with random hexamers. TCRdb re-analysed the immunoSEQ multiplex PCR reads in MiXCR, keeping a single row per CDR3 protein. The sample contains 400,000 or so distinct CDR3 sequences, about 85% of which appear only once. Material: CD8+ T cells from PBMCs. Receptor source: a human donor with multiple sclerosis.

This clonotype was counted once. As DNA, the CDR3 is TGCAGTGCTAGAGATCGACAGACCGGCACAGATACGCAGTATTTT. It is translated as CSARDRQTGTDTQYF. The gene calls are TRBV20-1 and TRBJ2-3, with D possibly matching TRBD1 (5 bases). The CDR3 spans 15 residues. CDR1 DFQATT and CDR2 SNEGSKA come from the germline V gene (reference sequence). V was pared by 0 bases and J by 1 base, with 11 bases between.

In the case of this clonotype: The junction differs from germline at one of its ends, possibly a read error. The gene calls are TRBV29-1 and TRBJ2-1, with D tentatively TRBD2 (6 bases). The CDR3 covers 15 residues. In germline, CDR1 is SQVTM, CDR2 ANQGSEA. In DNA, the CDR3 is TGCAGCGTTGAAGCGGGGGACTTCTCCTACAATGAGCAGTCCTTC. This encodes CSVEAGDFSYNEQSF.

This clonotype was picked up a small number of times. The rearrangement joins TRBV5-1 to TRBJ2-7; 13 positions match TRBD2. The CDR3 loop spans 18 amino acids. V lost 0 bases to trimming and J lost 6 bases; unmatched junction nucleotides: 12. Germline CDR1 is SGHRS and CDR2 is YFSETQ. This CDR3 reads CASSLESLLAGGQGEQYF. The CDR3 DNA reads as TGCGCCAGCAGCTTGGAGAGCCTACTAGCGGGAGGGCAAGGCGAGCAGTACTTC.

The V call is TRBV5-6, the J call TRBJ2-3, with unresolved D. The V end lost 0 bases, the J end lost 2 bases, and 7 bases lay between the germline ends. The germline V gene encodes CDR1 SGHDT and CDR2 YYEEEE. There are 14 residues in the CDR3. CDR3 nucleotides: TGTGCCAGCAGCTTGGTTGGCTTCACAGATACGCAGTATTTT. Amino acid sequence: CASSLVGFTDTQYF.

This CDR3 is CASSQDQISEQFF. CDR3 in DNA: TGCGCCAGCAGCCAAGATCAAATAAGTGAGCAGTTCTTC. V and J are TRBV4-1 and TRBJ2-1; D ambiguous. The CDR3 runs 13 residues. V was clipped by 0 bases and J by 9 bases, with 9 bases between them. The germline CDR1 and CDR2 sequences are MGHRA and YSYEKL.

V is TRBV4-1 and J is TRBJ2-7; tentative D call: TRBD2 (7 bases). The CDR3 extends over 16 amino acids. Germline CDR1 MGHRA, CDR2 YSYEKL. Trimming pared 3 bases from V and 2 bases from J, leaving 17 bases between. The CDR3 reads CASSQGGRMYTYEQYF. The CDR3 DNA reads TGCGCCAGCAGCCAGGGGGGGCGGATGTACACCTACGAGCAGTACTTC.

The chain joins TRBV5-6 to TRBJ1-2, with 7 positions matching TRBD1. The V segment lost 4 bases and the J segment 4 bases; nucleotides outside the gene matches: 10. Per the germline V gene, CDR1 is SGHDT and CDR2 is YYEEEE. The CDR3 consists of 15 residues. The CDR3 sequence is CASSMDRLSVYGYTF. The CDR3 nucleotides read TGTGCCAGCAGCATGGACAGGCTATCAGTCTATGGCTACACCTTC.

This chain connects TRBV20-1 to TRBJ1-6; D may be TRBD1 (5 bases). Germline V gives CDR1 DFQATT, CDR2 SNEGSKA (reference sequence). The V and J ends lost 6 bases and 0 bases respectively, with 15 bases between them. The CDR3 is 16 amino acids. DNA of the CDR3: TGCAGTGCCCAAGCGGGGGAGAGCTCCTATAATTCACCCCTCCACTTT. Its protein is CSAQAGESSYNSPLHF.

The rearrangement uses TRBV9 and TRBJ1-2; D ambiguous. This CDR3 contains 15 residues. Germline values: CDR1 SGDLS, CDR2 YYNGEE. Trimming removed 0 bases from V and 0 bases from J, with 9 bases in between. CDR3 nucleotide sequence: TGTGCCAGCAGCGTAGCTCTGGGCACTAACTATGGCTACACCTTC. It is translated as CASSVALGTNYGYTF.

This chain joins TRBV27 and TRBJ2-7; TRBD1 agrees at 10 bases. The CDR3 consists of 16 residues. Germline V lookup: CDR1 MNHEY, CDR2 SMNVEV (reference sequence). V shed 6 bases, J shed 3 bases, and the junction held 11 bases outside the gene matches. CDR3 in amino acids: CASSDLPGQGNYEQYF. The CDR3 DNA reads as TGTGCCAGCAGCGATCTTCCGGGACAGGGGAACTACGAGCAGTACTTC.

In its sample, this clonotype was seen a few times. The V gene is TRBV5-4, the J gene TRBJ2-3; D call uncertain. The CDR3 is 12 amino acids. Germline lookup yields CDR1 SGHNT and CDR2 YYREEE (reference sequence). V was trimmed by 1 base and J by 2 bases, leaving 2 bases between them. The chain's CDR3 is CASSLNTDTQYF. Written as DNA, the CDR3 is TGTGCCAGCAGCTTGAACACAGATACGCAGTATTTT.

This clonotype was seen just once. The rearrangement joins TRBV6-1 to TRBJ1-2; D unresolved. The CDR3 extends over 17 amino acids. The V gene lost 4 bases and the J gene lost 8 bases, with 26 bases spanning the gap. Germline V gene lookup returns CDR1 MNHNS and CDR2 SASEGT. The CDR3 DNA is TGTGCCAGCAGTGGGAGAGGTGAAGCCGCGGTCCTTCGGGGCTACACCTTC. Residues: CASSGRGEAAVLRGYTF.

The chain couples TRBV7-6 to TRBJ1-1, with 7 bases identical to TRBD1. This CDR3 has 15 amino acids. Germline V gene sequence: CDR1 SGHVS, CDR2 FNYEAQ. The trim removed 4 bases at V and 3 bases at J, leaving 8 bases unmatched. The CDR3 sequence is CASSSWAGGDTEAFF. CDR3 DNA: TGTGCCAGCAGCTCCTGGGCAGGGGGAGACACTGAAGCTTTCTTT.

This chain joins TRBV19 and TRBJ2-1, with no clear D. The CDR3 is 14 amino acids. V was clipped by 4 bases and J by 0 bases, with 7 bases between them. Per germline, CDR1 LNHDA and CDR2 SQIVND (reference sequence). The CDR3 sequence: CASSRVFSYNEQFF. In nucleotides, the CDR3 is TGTGCCAGTAGTAGGGTTTTCTCCTACAATGAGCAGTTCTTC.

V is TRBV20-1 and J is TRBJ2-1; 10 bases map to TRBD2. The CDR3 has 14 residues. Germline trimming cut 6 bases from V and 1 base from J; bases unmatched to any gene: 3. The V gene's germline CDR1 is DFQATT and CDR2 SNEGSKA (reference sequence). The DNA of the CDR3 is TGCAGTGCCATAGCGGGGGGTTCCTACAATGAGCAGTTCTTC. It translates to CSAIAGGSYNEQFF.

This chain links TRBV29-1 with TRBJ1-1, with D tentatively TRBD1 (5 bases). In germline, CDR1 is SQVTM, CDR2 ANQGSEA. The CDR3 is 14 residues long. Trimming removed 7 bases from V and 0 bases from J, with 15 bases in between. The CDR3 here is CSGMGESVNTEAFF. In nucleotides, the CDR3 is TGCAGCGGTATGGGGGAGTCCGTGAACACTGAAGCTTTCTTT.

The chain's CDR3 is CASSYARRVTEAFF. CDR3 DNA: TGTGCCAGCAGTTACGCGCGCAGGGTCACTGAAGCTTTCTTT. The rearrangement uses TRBV6-6 and TRBJ1-1, with D perhaps matching TRBD1 (5 bases). The CDR3 is 14 residues long. V lost 2 bases and J lost 4, with 11 bases in between. Germline assignment: CDR1 MNHNY and CDR2 SVGAGI (reference sequence).

The CDR3 spells CASNRDNTEAFF. In DNA, the CDR3 is TGTGCCAGTAACAGGGACAACACTGAAGCTTTCTTT. The rearrangement links TRBV30 to TRBJ1-1, with D possibly matching TRBD1 (6 bases). The CDR3 totals 12 residues. Germline CDR1 is GTSNPN and CDR2 is SVGIG (reference sequence). Trimming took 8 bases from V and 2 from J, leaving 12 bases between them.

The V call is TRBV7-8, the J call TRBJ1-2, with D hard to call. Germline CDR1 SGHVS, CDR2 FQNEAQ. The CDR3 runs 14 residues. V was shortened by 0 bases and J by 4 bases, with 9 bases between the two germline ends. The CDR3 loop is CASSLAGNSYGYTF. The DNA for the CDR3 is TGTGCCAGCAGCTTAGCGGGCAATAGCTATGGCTACACCTTC.

This chain connects TRBV7-6 to TRBJ2-6; D may be TRBD1 (6 bases). The germline gives CDR1 SGHVS, CDR2 FNYEAQ. CDR3 size: 19 residues. The V and J ends lost 4 bases and 2 bases respectively, with 21 bases between them. The DNA of the CDR3 is TGTGCCAGCAGCTCCCCCTGGACAAAGAAGGGGGCTGGGGCCAACGTCCTGACTTTC. Protein product: CASSSPWTKKGAGANVLTF.

This chain links TRBV5-1 with TRBJ2-1, with TRBD2 matching 11 bases. The ends lost 4 bases at V and 2 bases at J; junction bases unmatched: 5. The CDR3 is made up of 16 amino acids. CDR1 SGHRS and CDR2 YFSETQ come from the germline V gene. This CDR3 reads CASSEGGLAAYNEQFF. The CDR3 nucleotides are TGCGCCAGCAGCGAGGGGGGACTAGCGGCCTACAATGAGCAGTTCTTC.